Listed below are T cell receptor beta chains from one sample, sequenced in a study of early T cells in non-severe SARS-CoV-2 infection. TCRdb recomputed calls from the 5' RACE reads with MiXCR, one row per CDR3 protein. The table includes 51,000 or so distinct CDR3 sequences, about 10% detected once. Sequencing used whole blood. Receptors were obtained from an adult who was a healthcare worker with PCR-confirmed SARS-CoV-2 infection or an uninfected control (not recorded which). CDR3s include the opening cysteine and the closing phenylalanine or tryptophan. D genes are given only for firm matches. Part of the rows lack a size; the others show once, few, many or a class for expanded clones.

j_gene: TRBJ2-3
v_gene: TRBV7-2
d_gene: .
abundance: many
CDR3aa: CASSLGGGAGDTQYF

j_gene: TRBJ2-1
v_gene: TRBV11-3
d_gene: .
abundance: many
CDR3aa: CASSLGRTLGNEQFF

j_gene: TRBJ1-1
v_gene: TRBV5-1
d_gene: .
abundance: many
CDR3aa: CASQTWRGAEAFF

j_gene: TRBJ2-1
v_gene: TRBV5-1
d_gene: TRBD1
abundance: few
CDR3aa: CASSFTGQAINEQFF

j_gene: TRBJ2-2
v_gene: TRBV3-1
d_gene: .
abundance: many
CDR3aa: CASSQTGELFF

j_gene: TRBJ2-3
v_gene: TRBV4-1
d_gene: TRBD2
abundance: many
CDR3aa: CASSHTTSGGTDTQYF

j_gene: TRBJ2-3
v_gene: TRBV7-2
d_gene: .
abundance: .
CDR3aa: CASSFGDTQYF

j_gene: TRBJ1-2
v_gene: TRBV9
d_gene: .
abundance: few
CDR3aa: CASSVGQGPFYGYTF

j_gene: TRBJ2-2
v_gene: TRBV20-1
d_gene: .
abundance: .
CDR3aa: CSAPLQGNTGELFF

j_gene: TRBJ2-6
v_gene: TRBV30
d_gene: TRBD1
abundance: many
CDR3aa: CAWSVLNLGQGFPGANVLTF

j_gene: TRBJ2-5
v_gene: TRBV19
d_gene: .
abundance: many
CDR3aa: CASSTVTRETQYF

j_gene: TRBJ1-5
v_gene: TRBV4-1
d_gene: TRBD1
abundance: many
CDR3aa: CASSQATGRQPQHF

j_gene: TRBJ2-7
v_gene: TRBV6-6
d_gene: TRBD1
abundance: .
CDR3aa: CASSLMGQSAYEQYF

j_gene: TRBJ2-7
v_gene: TRBV12-3/TRBV12-4
d_gene: .
abundance: many
CDR3aa: CASRRSTDYEQYF

j_gene: TRBJ2-3
v_gene: TRBV30
d_gene: .
abundance: .
CDR3aa: CAWSRLGADTQYF

j_gene: TRBJ2-5
v_gene: TRBV28
d_gene: .
abundance: few
CDR3aa: CASSIETRETQYF

j_gene: TRBJ2-1
v_gene: TRBV10-2
d_gene: .
abundance: many
CDR3aa: CASSEQVGQF

j_gene: TRBJ1-1
v_gene: TRBV7-2
d_gene: .
abundance: .
CDR3aa: CASSLVAEAFF

j_gene: TRBJ2-7
v_gene: TRBV6-1
d_gene: .
abundance: .
CDR3aa: CATMRDRGTYEQYF

j_gene: TRBJ1-2
v_gene: TRBV6-5
d_gene: .
abundance: few
CDR3aa: CASSQRNRDERTF